These T cell receptor beta chains were read from a single sample in a study of T-cell reconstitution after alpha-beta-depleted transplantation in children. Each CDR3 protein is one row after TCRdb ran MiXCR on the PCR reads. The table shows about 690,000 distinct CDR3 sequences, with over 15% occurring only once. The sample was PBMCs from the stem cell graft donor, taken from the stem cell graft. Receptors were obtained from a human donor who donated a stem cell graft to a child with acute myeloid leukemia. Each CDR3 is given with its conserved first and last residue. Each record gives: V gene, J gene, D gene, clone size, CDR3 protein, CDR3 DNA. A D gene is named only where the DNA matches it firmly. Expanded clones are given a class, and other clones once, few, many or no size at all.

TRBV20-1,TRBJ2-2,TRBD1,NA,CSARSGTGATGELFF,TGCAGTGCTAGGTCTGGGACAGGGGCGACCGGGGAGCTGTTTTTT
TRBV20-1,TRBJ2-5,NA,NA,CSARDPGAWGQETQYF,TGCAGTGCTAGAGATCCGGGGGCCTGGGGACAGGAGACCCAGTACTTC
TRBV20-1,TRBJ2-5,NA,many,CSARSLGGETQYF,TGCAGTGCTAGATCTTTAGGGGGAGAGACCCAGTACTTC
TRBV10-3,TRBJ1-2,NA,many,CAIRSKTGDYGYTF,TGTGCCATCAGAAGTAAGACAGGAGACTATGGCTACACCTTC
TRBV27,TRBJ1-6,TRBD1,many,CASSLSTGSIADSPLHF,TGTGCCAGCAGTTTATCGACAGGGAGTATTGCCGATTCACCCCTCCACTTT
TRBV20-1,TRBJ2-1,NA,many,CSASSGRGGNEQFF,TGCAGTGCTAGTTCAGGGCGTGGGGGGAATGAGCAGTTCTTC
TRBV29-1,TRBJ2-7,NA,many,CSVDAGLTRGDEQYF,TGCAGCGTTGACGCCGGACTCACGAGGGGTGACGAGCAGTACTTC
TRBV24-1,TRBJ2-1,NA,NA,CATSPGGHEQFF,TGTGCCACCAGTCCCGGGGGCCATGAGCAGTTCTTC
TRBV27,TRBJ1-5,NA,NA,CASSSGYNQPQHF,TGTGCCAGCAGTTCCGGCTACAATCAGCCCCAGCATTTT
TRBV20-1,TRBJ1-4,NA,many,CSARPVGNEKLFF,TGCAGTGCGAGACCAGTAGGGAATGAAAAACTGTTTTTT
TRBV20-1,TRBJ1-5,NA,NA,CGALGTENQPQHF,TGCGGGGCTCTTGGGACCGAGAATCAGCCCCAGCATTTT
TRBV9,TRBJ2-2,TRBD1,NA,CASRIGQGPNTGELFF,TGTGCCAGCAGAATAGGACAGGGGCCGAACACCGGGGAGCTGTTTTTT
TRBV5-1,TRBJ2-1,NA,few,CASTLRRGLDNEQFF,TGCGCCAGCACCCTAAGAAGGGGCCTTGACAATGAGCAGTTCTTC
TRBV7-6,TRBJ2-3,TRBD2,NA,CASSLARTSGGTDTQYF,TGTGCCAGCAGCTTAGCCAGGACTAGCGGGGGAACAGATACGCAGTATTTT
TRBV4-3,TRBJ1-6,NA,many,CASSQDLGSPLHF,TGCGCCAGCAGCCAAGATCTCGGATCACCCCTCCACTTT
TRBV5-1,TRBJ1-2,NA,many,CASTIHGGRNYGYTF,TGCGCCAGCACGATTCATGGAGGCAGAAACTATGGCTACACCTTC
TRBV20-1,TRBJ2-3,TRBD2,few,CSASSSGATDTQYF,TGCAGTGCTTCCTCTAGCGGGGCCACAGATACGCAGTATTTT
TRBV20-1,TRBJ2-3,TRBD1,NA,CSARDRGLDTQYF,TGCAGTGCTAGGGACAGGGGCTTGGATACGCAGTATTTT
TRBV20-1,TRBJ1-5,NA,few,CSARGILGNQPQHF,TGCAGTGCTCGCGGGATTCTCGGCAATCAGCCCCAGCATTTT
TRBV11-3,TRBJ1-5,NA,once,CASRYFYRPQHF,TGTGCCAGCAGATACTTTTATCGGCCCCAGCATTTT
TRBV2,TRBJ2-2,NA,NA,CASSDGMSGTGELFF,TGTGCCAGCAGTGACGGGATGTCGGGGACCGGGGAGCTGTTTTTT
TRBV20-1,TRBJ2-7,NA,many,CSARDTTVSYEQYF,TGCAGTGCTAGAGATACGACAGTCTCCTACGAGCAGTACTTC
TRBV7-2,TRBJ2-7,NA,many,CASSLIQGNEQYF,TGTGCCAGCAGCCTAATTCAGGGGAACGAGCAGTACTTC
TRBV12-3/TRBV12-4,TRBJ2-2,TRBD2,many,CASSPGTSGSTGELFF,TGTGCCAGCAGTCCCGGGACTAGCGGGAGCACCGGGGAGCTGTTTTTT
TRBV6-1,TRBJ1-1,NA,few,CASRPTAVYEAFF,TGTGCCAGCAGGCCCACGGCGGTATATGAAGCTTTCTTT
TRBV7-2,TRBJ1-2,NA,few,CASSLSRWSSTGGYTF,TGTGCCAGCAGCTTGTCGCGCTGGAGTTCAACCGGTGGCTACACCTTC
TRBV7-2,TRBJ2-5,TRBD1,NA,CASGYYGQGQETQYF,TGTGCCAGCGGCTACTACGGACAGGGCCAAGAGACCCAGTACTTC
TRBV27,TRBJ2-2,NA,NA,CASRFITKNTGELFF,TGTGCCAGCCGGTTCATCACCAAGAACACCGGGGAGCTGTTTTTT
TRBV20-1,TRBJ2-3,NA,many,CSARGNGLSTDTQYF,TGCAGTGCTAGAGGCAACGGTCTAAGCACAGATACGCAGTATTTT
TRBV28,TRBJ2-2,NA,few,CASSSQTPANTGELFF,TGTGCCAGCAGTTCTCAGACACCCGCGAACACCGGGGAGCTGTTTTTT
TRBV25-1,TRBJ1-1,NA,few,CASSEGPEAFF,TGTGCCAGCAGTGAGGGGCCCGAAGCTTTCTTT
TRBV29-1,TRBJ2-2,TRBD1,NA,CSVQAFTGGPGELFF,TGCAGCGTTCAAGCTTTTACAGGGGGACCCGGGGAGCTGTTTTTT
TRBV9,TRBJ1-6,TRBD1,NA,CASSATGGSSPLHF,TGTGCCAGCAGCGCCACAGGGGGATCGTCACCCCTCCACTTT
TRBV12-3/TRBV12-4,TRBJ1-5,NA,many,CASSFGRYNQPQHF,TGTGCCAGCAGTTTCGGAAGGTACAATCAGCCCCAGCATTTT
TRBV7-9,TRBJ2-2,TRBD1,NA,CASLGTGSNTGELFF,TGTGCCAGCCTCGGGACAGGGTCGAACACCGGGGAGCTGTTTTTT
TRBV4-3,TRBJ1-3,NA,NA,CASSQDRAGAGNTIYF,TGCGCCAGCAGCCAAGATAGGGCAGGGGCTGGAAACACCATATATTTT
TRBV7-2,TRBJ2-7,TRBD1,many,CASRQINRGPYEQYF,TGTGCCAGCAGACAAATAAACAGGGGGCCCTACGAGCAGTACTTC
TRBV4-3,TRBJ1-1,NA,NA,CASSQQNTEAFF,TGCGCCAGCAGCCAACAGAACACTGAAGCTTTCTTT
TRBV7-2,TRBJ1-5,NA,NA,CASTSGEGPNQPQHF,TGTGCCAGCACCAGCGGGGAGGGCCCGAATCAGCCCCAGCATTTT
TRBV20-1,TRBJ2-5,TRBD2,NA,CSARAEDPITLAPQETQYF,TGCAGTGCTAGAGCGGAGGATCCAATCACACTAGCGCCCCAAGAGACCCAGTACTTC
TRBV6-5,TRBJ1-1,NA,NA,CASSYNRNTEAFF,TGTGCCAGCAGTTACAACAGGAACACTGAAGCTTTCTTT
TRBV7-2,TRBJ2-3,NA,few,CASSSGAIQTTNTQYF,TGTGCCAGCAGCTCAGGGGCTATCCAAACCACCAATACGCAGTATTTT
TRBV20-1,TRBJ2-2,NA,many,CSARARHGVTGELFF,TGCAGTGCTAGAGCCCGGCACGGAGTCACCGGGGAGCTGTTTTTT
TRBV24-1,TRBJ1-5,NA,NA,CATSLGGASSNQPQHF,TGTGCCACCAGCTTAGGGGGGGCGAGTAGCAATCAGCCCCAGCATTTT
TRBV25-1,TRBJ2-3,NA,NA,CASSDPFRADTQYF,TGTGCCAGCAGTGACCCCTTTAGGGCAGATACGCAGTATTTT
TRBV20-1,TRBJ1-2,NA,many,CSARRDDLNYGYTF,TGCAGTGCTAGAAGGGATGACCTGAACTATGGCTACACCTTC
TRBV5-1,TRBJ2-1,TRBD2,few,CASSWGLANEQFF,TGCGCCAGCAGCTGGGGACTAGCGAATGAGCAGTTCTTC